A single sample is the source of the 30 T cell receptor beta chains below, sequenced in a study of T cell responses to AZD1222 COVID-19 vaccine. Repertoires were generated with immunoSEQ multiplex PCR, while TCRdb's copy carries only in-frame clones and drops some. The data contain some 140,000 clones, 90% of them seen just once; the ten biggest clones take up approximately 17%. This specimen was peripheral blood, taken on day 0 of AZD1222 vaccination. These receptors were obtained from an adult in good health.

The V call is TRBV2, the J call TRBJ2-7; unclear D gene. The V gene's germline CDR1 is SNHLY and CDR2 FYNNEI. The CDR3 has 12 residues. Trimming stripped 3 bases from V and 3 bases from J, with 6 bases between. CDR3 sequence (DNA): TGTGCCAGCAGTGAGGCGGACTACGAGCAGTACTTC. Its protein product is CASSEADYEQYF. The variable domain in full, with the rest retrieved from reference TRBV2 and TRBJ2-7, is EPEVTQTPSHQVTQMGQEVILRCVPISNHLYFYWYRQILGQKVEFLVSFYNNEISEKSEIFDDQFSVERPDGSNFTLKIRSTKLEDSAMYFCASSEADYEQYFGPGTRLTVT.

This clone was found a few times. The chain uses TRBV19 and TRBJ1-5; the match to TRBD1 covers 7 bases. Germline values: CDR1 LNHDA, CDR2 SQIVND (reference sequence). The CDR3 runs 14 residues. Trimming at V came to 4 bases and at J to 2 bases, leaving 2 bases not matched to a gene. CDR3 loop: CASSKQGGNQPQHF. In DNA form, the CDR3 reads TGTGCCAGTAGTAAGCAGGGGGGCAATCAGCCCCAGCATTTT.

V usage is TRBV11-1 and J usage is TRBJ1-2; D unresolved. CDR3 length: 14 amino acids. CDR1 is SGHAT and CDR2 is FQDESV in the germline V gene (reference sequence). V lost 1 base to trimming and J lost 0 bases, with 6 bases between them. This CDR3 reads CASSLGAANYGYTF. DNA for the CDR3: TGTGCCAGCAGCTTAGGGGCCGCTAACTATGGCTACACCTTC. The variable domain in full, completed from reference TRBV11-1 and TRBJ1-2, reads EAEVAQSPRYKITEKSQAVAFWCDPISGHATLYWYRQILGQGPELLVQFQDESVVDDSQLPKDRFSAERLKGVDSTLKIQPAELGDSAMYLCASSLGAANYGYTFGSGTRLTVV.

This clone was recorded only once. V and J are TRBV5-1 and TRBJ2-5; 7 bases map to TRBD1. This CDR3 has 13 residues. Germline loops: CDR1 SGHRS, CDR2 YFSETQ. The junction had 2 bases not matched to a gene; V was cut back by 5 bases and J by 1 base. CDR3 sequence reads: CASSSGGQETQYF. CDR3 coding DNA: TGCGCCAGCAGTTCAGGGGGCCAAGAGACCCAGTACTTC.

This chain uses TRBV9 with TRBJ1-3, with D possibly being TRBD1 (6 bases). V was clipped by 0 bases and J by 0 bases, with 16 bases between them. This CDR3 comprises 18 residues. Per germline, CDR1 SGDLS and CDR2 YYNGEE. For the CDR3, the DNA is TGTGCCAGCAGCGTAGTGGGATGGGACACCCCCTCTGGAAACACCATATATTTT. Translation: CASSVVGWDTPSGNTIYF.

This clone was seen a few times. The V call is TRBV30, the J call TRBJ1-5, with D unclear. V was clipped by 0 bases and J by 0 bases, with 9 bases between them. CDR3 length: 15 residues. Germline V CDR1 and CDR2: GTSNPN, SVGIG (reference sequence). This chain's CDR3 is CAWSVGGYSNQPQHF. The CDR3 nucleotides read TGTGCCTGGAGTGTAGGTGGTTATAGCAATCAGCCCCAGCATTTT.

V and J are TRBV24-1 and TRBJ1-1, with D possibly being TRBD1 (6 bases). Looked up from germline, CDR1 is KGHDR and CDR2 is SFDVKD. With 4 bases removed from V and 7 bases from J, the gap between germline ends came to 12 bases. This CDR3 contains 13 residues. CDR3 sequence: CATSEGAPFEAFF. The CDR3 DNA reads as TGTGCCACCAGTGAGGGGGCTCCCTTTGAAGCTTTCTTT.

CDR3 coding DNA: TGTGCCAGCTTCGGGCAGGGGGACTATGGCTACACCTTC. Translated, it gives CASFGQGDYGYTF. V usage is TRBV27 and J usage is TRBJ1-2; 7 positions match TRBD1. V trimming: 8 bases; J trimming: 3 bases; junction bases outside the gene matches: 6. The CDR3 contains 13 residues. Germline V lookup: CDR1 MNHEY, CDR2 SMNVEV (reference sequence).

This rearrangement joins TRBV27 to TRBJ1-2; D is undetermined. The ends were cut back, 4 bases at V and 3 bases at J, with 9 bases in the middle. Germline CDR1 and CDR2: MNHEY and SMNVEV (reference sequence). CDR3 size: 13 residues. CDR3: CASSSSGDYGYTF. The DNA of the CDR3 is TGTGCCAGCAGTTCCTCCGGGGACTATGGCTACACCTTC.

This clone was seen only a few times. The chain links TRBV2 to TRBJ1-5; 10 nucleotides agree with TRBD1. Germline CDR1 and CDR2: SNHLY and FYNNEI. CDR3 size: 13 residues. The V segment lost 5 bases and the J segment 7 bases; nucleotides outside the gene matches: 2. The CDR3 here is CASSWDRGQPQHF. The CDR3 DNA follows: TGTGCCAGCAGTTGGGACAGGGGCCAGCCCCAGCATTTT.

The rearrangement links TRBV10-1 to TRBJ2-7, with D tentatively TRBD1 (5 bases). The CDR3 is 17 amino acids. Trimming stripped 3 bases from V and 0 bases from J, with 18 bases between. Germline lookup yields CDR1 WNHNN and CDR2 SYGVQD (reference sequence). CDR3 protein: CASSEGPATDYSYEQYF. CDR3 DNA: TGCGCCAGCAGTGAAGGACCCGCGACAGATTACTCCTACGAGCAGTACTTC.

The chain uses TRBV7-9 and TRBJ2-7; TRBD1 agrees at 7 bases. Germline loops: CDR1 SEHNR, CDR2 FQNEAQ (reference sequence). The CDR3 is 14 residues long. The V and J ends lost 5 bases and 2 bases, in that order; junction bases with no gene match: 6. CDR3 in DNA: TGTGCCAGCAGCAGGGACAGACCCCCCTACGAGCAGTACTTC. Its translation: CASSRDRPPYEQYF.

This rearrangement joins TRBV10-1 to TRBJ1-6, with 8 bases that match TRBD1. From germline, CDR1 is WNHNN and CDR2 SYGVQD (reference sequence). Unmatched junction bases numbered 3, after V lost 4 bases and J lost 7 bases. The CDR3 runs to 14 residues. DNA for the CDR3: TGCGCCAGCAGTGTACAGGGGGGGAATTCACCCCTCCACTTT. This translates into CASSVQGGNSPLHF.

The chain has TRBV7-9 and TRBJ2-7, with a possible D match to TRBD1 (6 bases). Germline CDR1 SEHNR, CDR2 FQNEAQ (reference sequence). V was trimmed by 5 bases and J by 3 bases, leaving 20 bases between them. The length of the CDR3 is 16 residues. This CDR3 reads CASSLLSGTSFYEQYF. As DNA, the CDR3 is TGTGCCAGCAGCCTCCTGTCCGGGACAAGTTTCTACGAGCAGTACTTC.

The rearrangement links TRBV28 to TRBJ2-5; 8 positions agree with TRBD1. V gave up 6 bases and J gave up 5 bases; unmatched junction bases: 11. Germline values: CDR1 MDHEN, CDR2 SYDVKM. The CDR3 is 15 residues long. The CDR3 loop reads CASRVTGGLGETQYF. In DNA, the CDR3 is TGTGCCAGCAGAGTAACAGGGGGATTGGGGGAGACCCAGTACTTC.

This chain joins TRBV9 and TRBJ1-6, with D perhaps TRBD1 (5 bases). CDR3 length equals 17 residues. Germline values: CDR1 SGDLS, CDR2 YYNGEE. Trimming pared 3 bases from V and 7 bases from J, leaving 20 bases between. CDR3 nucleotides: TGTGCCAGCAGCGCCCGTGAGGGGACGCAGTCCAATTCACCCCTCCACTTT. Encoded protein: CASSAREGTQSNSPLHF.

This CDR3 reads CATLGDVNSGNTIYF. The CDR3 region has the DNA TGTGCCACGCTGGGGGACGTCAACTCTGGAAACACCATATATTTT. The rearrangement joins TRBV6-5 to TRBJ1-3, with D maybe TRBD1 (5 bases). V lost 10 bases and J lost 0, with 16 bases in between. Germline V gene data show CDR1 as MNHEY and CDR2 as SVGAGI. This CDR3 spans 15 amino acids.

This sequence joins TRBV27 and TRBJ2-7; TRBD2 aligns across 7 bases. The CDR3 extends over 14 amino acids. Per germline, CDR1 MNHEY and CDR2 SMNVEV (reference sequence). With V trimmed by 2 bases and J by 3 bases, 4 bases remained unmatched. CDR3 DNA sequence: TGTGCCAGCAGTTTAATAGGGGAGGGCTACGAGCAGTACTTC. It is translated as CASSLIGEGYEQYF.

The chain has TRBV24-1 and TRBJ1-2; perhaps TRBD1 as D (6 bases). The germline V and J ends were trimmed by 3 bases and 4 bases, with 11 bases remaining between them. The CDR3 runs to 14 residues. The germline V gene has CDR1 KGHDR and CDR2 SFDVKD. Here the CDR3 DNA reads TGTGCCACCAGTGATAATCGCAGGGGCTATGGCTACACCTTC. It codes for CATSDNRRGYGYTF.

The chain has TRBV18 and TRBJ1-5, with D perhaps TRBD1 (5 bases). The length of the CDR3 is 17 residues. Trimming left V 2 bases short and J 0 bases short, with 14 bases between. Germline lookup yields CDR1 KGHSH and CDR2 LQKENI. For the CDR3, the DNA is TGTGCCAGCTCACCAGAACAGGACATCGGTAGCAATCAGCCCCAGCATTTT. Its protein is CASSPEQDIGSNQPQHF.

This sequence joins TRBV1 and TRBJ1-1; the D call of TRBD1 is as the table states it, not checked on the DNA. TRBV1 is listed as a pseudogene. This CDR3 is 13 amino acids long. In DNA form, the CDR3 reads TGCACCCGACCGACAGGGGTTCTTACCGAAGCTTTCTTT. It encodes CTRPTGVLTEAFF.

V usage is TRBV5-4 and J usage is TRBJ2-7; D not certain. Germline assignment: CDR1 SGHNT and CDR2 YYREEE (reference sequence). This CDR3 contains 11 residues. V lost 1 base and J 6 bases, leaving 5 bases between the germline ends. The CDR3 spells CASSLRAEQYF. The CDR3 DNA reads TGTGCCAGCAGCTTGAGGGCCGAGCAGTACTTC.

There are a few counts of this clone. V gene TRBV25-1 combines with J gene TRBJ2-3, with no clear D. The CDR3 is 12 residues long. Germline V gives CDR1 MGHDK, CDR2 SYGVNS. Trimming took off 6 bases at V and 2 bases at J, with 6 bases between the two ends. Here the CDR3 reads CASRSHTDTQYF. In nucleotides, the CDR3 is TGTGCCAGCAGATCTCACACAGATACGCAGTATTTT. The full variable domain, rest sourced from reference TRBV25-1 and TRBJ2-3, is EADIYQTPRYLVIGTGKKITLECSQTMGHDKMYWYQQDPGMELHLIHYSYGVNSTEKGDLSSESTVSRIRTEHFPLTLESARPSHTSQYLCASRSHTDTQYFGPGTRLTVL.

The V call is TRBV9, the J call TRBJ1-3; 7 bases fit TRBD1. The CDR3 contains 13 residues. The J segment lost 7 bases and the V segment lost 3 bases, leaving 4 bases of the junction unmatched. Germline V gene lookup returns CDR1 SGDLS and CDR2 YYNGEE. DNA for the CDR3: TGTGCCAGCAGCGAACAGACAGGGAACACCATATATTTT. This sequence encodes CASSEQTGNTIYF.

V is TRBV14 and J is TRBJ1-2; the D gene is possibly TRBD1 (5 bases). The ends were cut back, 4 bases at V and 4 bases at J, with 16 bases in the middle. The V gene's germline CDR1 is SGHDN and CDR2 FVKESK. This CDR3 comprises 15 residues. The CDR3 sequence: CASSPLGGTGYGYTF. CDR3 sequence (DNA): TGTGCCAGCAGCCCTCTCGGGGGGACCGGCTATGGCTACACCTTC. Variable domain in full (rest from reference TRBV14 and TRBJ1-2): EAGVTQFPSHSVIEKGQTVTLRCDPISGHDNLYWYRRVMGKEIKFLLHFVKESKQDESGMPNNRFLAERTGGTYSTLKVQPAELEDSGVYFCASSPLGGTGYGYTFGSGTRLTVV.

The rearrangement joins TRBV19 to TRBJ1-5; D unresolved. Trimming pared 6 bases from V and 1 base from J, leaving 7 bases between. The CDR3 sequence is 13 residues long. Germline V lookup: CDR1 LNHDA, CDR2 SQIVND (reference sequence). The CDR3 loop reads CASSKKSNQPQHF. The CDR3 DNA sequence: TGTGCCAGTAGCAAGAAAAGCAATCAGCCCCAGCATTTT.

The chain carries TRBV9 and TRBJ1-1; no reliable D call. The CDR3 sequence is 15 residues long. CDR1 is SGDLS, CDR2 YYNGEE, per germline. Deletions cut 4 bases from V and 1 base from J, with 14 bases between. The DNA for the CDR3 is TGTGCCAGCAGCCCCCTGGGAGCGGGGAACACTGAAGCTTTCTTT. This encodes CASSPLGAGNTEAFF.

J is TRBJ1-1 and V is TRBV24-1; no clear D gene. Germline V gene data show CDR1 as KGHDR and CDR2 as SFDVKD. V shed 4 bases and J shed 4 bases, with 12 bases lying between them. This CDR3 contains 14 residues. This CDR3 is CATSDPGRATEAFF. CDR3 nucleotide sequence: TGTGCCACCAGTGACCCCGGGAGGGCCACTGAAGCTTTCTTT.

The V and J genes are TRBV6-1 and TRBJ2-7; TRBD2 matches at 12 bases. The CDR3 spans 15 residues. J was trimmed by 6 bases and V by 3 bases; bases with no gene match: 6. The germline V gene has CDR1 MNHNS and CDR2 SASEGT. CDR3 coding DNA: TGTGCCAGCAGTGACCTGACTAGCGGGAGAATCGAGCAGTACTTC. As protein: CASSDLTSGRIEQYF.

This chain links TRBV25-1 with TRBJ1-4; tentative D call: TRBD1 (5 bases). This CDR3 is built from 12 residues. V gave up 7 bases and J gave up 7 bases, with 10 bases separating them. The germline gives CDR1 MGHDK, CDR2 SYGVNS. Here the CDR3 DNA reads TGTGCCAGCAAAGGAGGGGTTGAAAAACTGTTTTTT. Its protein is CASKGGVEKLFF.